The rows below give T cell receptor beta chains drawn from one sample of a study of T-cell reconstitution after alpha-beta-depleted transplantation in children. TCRdb reanalysed the PCR reads using MiXCR and keeps one entry per CDR3 protein. The table lists 700,000 to 950,000 distinct CDR3 sequences, 15% to 20% of them singletons. Material: PBMCs, mostly from graft donor cells, obtained 360 days after TCRalphabeta/CD19-depleted stem cell transplant. The receptors derive from a male patient aged 10 to 17 who had a stem cell transplant for acute lymphoblastic leukemia, so the T cells may come from the graft donor. The CDR3 runs from the conserved cysteine through the conserved F or W. A D gene is named only where the DNA matches it firmly. Size values are once, few and many counts, or a class for expanded clones, and some rows have none.

14,TRBV19,TRBJ2-7,NA,NA,TGTGCCAGTAGTACTGGCGGATCCTCCTACGAGCAGTACTTC,CASSTGGSSYEQYF
16,TRBV7-9,TRBJ2-2,TRBD1,NA,TGTGCCAGCAGCCCCCGGACAGGGGAGAACACCGGGGAGCTGTTTTTT,CASSPRTGENTGELFF
13,TRBV28,TRBJ2-3,NA,NA,TGTGCCAGCAGTTTGCAAGACACAGATACGCAGTATTTT,CASSLQDTDTQYF
17,TRBV12-3/TRBV12-4,TRBJ2-1,NA,NA,TGTGCCAGCAGCCCCGAGGGGTGGGGGGTTACTCACAATGAGCAGTTCTTC,CASSPEGWGVTHNEQFF
16,TRBV24-1,TRBJ2-3,NA,many,TGTGCCACCAGGGCAACGACAGGGAGGGACACAGATACGCAGTATTTT,CATRATTGRDTDTQYF
14,TRBV6-4,TRBJ2-2,NA,many,TGTGCCAGCAGTGATTCCCTAGGGACCGGGGAGCTGTTTTTT,CASSDSLGTGELFF
14,TRBV20-1,TRBJ2-1,NA,NA,TGCAGTGCTGTGACTAGGCCGAAGGAGAATGAGCAGTTCTTC,CSAVTRPKENEQFF
17,TRBV11-2,TRBJ2-1,NA,NA,TGTGCCAGCAGCTTAGATGACAGTGGGTTAAATGTCAATGAGCAGTTCTTC,CASSLDDSGLNVNEQFF
15,TRBV5-1,TRBJ1-5,TRBD1,few,TGCGCCAGCAGCCCGGGACAGGGGGTCAATCAGCCCCAGCATTTT,CASSPGQGVNQPQHF
14,TRBV2,TRBJ2-2,TRBD2,few,TGTGCCAGCATCCCCCCAGCGGGACCCGGGGAGCTGTTTTTT,CASIPPAGPGELFF
16,TRBV7-8,TRBJ2-2,TRBD2,NA,TGTGCCAGCAGCCGGGGACTAGCGGAGTACACCGGGGAGCTGTTTTTT,CASSRGLAEYTGELFF
14,TRBV12-3/TRBV12-4,TRBJ2-7,TRBD1,NA,TGTGCCAGCAGCCGCTTGAGACAGGGCAACGAGCAGTACTTC,CASSRLRQGNEQYF
15,TRBV3-1,TRBJ2-5,NA,NA,TGTGCCAGCAGCCAAGATGCAGGGGCTGGGGGGACCCAGTACTTC,CASSQDAGAGGTQYF
15,TRBV12-3/TRBV12-4,TRBJ2-7,TRBD1,few,TGTGCCAGCAGTTCCTCACGGGACAGCTCCTACGAGCAGTACTTC,CASSSSRDSSYEQYF
17,TRBV7-6,TRBJ1-4,TRBD1,NA,TGTGCCAGCAGCTTTAAACCGGGACAGACAACTAATGAAAAACTGTTTTTT,CASSFKPGQTTNEKLFF
14,TRBV6-5,TRBJ1-6,NA,few,TGTGCCAGCAGTTACAGTGGCCCACCTAGTAGCCTCCACTTT,CASSYSGPPSSLHF
15,TRBV12-3/TRBV12-4,TRBJ2-2,NA,NA,TGTGCCAGCAAGCAGTCGCCCCCCGCCCCCCGGGAGCTGTTTTTT,CASKQSPPAPRELFF
16,TRBV12-5,TRBJ2-7,NA,NA,TGTGCTAGTGGTTTGGTACAGGCAGGGCGGTCCTACGAGCAGTACTTC,CASGLVQAGRSYEQYF
13,TRBV15,TRBJ2-7,NA,few,TGTGCCACCAGCAGAGGCATTGGGTACGAGCAGTACTTC,CATSRGIGYEQYF
12,TRBV7-9,TRBJ2-1,NA,NA,TGTGCCAGCAGCTCCCCCTTCAATGAGCAGTTCTTC,CASSSPFNEQFF
14,TRBV4-1,TRBJ2-2,NA,few,TGCGCCAGCCTCCGCGAGTGGGGCACCGGGGAGCTGTTTTTT,CASLREWGTGELFF
19,TRBV20-1,TRBJ2-1,NA,few,TGCAGTGCTAGAGATAAGAGCCAGCGGCCTCACTCGCGGCGGGATGAGCAGTTCTTC,CSARDKSQRPHSRRDEQFF
13,TRBV20-1,TRBJ2-1,TRBD2,few,TGCAGTGCAGGGACTAGCGGGAAAATTGAGCAGTTCTTC,CSAGTSGKIEQFF
15,TRBV11-3,TRBJ2-1,TRBD2,few,TGTGCCAGCAGCTTAGTGGGGTTAGCGGGTAATGAGCAGTTCTTC,CASSLVGLAGNEQFF
16,TRBV6-1,TRBJ2-7,TRBD2,many,TGTGCCAGCAGTGGACTAGCGGGAGGAATTTCCTACGAGCAGTACTTC,CASSGLAGGISYEQYF
14,TRBV7-9,TRBJ2-7,NA,NA,TGTGCCAGCAGCTCCCAGAGATACTCCTACGAGCAGTACTTC,CASSSQRYSYEQYF
15,TRBV9,TRBJ2-1,TRBD2,few,TGTGCCAGCAGTCCTACTAGCGGGGCCCGCAATGAGCAGTTCTTC,CASSPTSGARNEQFF
17,TRBV15,TRBJ2-5,TRBD2,few,TGTGCCACCAGCACTACCTGGACTAGCGGGAGTATGGAGACCCAGTACTTC,CATSTTWTSGSMETQYF
14,TRBV11-2,TRBJ2-3,NA,few,TGTGCCAGCAGCCCGGGGGGCCCCCCAGATACGCAGTATTTT,CASSPGGPPDTQYF
18,TRBV5-1,TRBJ2-7,NA,NA,TGCGCCGCCCAGTTAGGTTACTCCTGGGCAGAGTCGTCCTACGAGCAGTACTTC,CAAQLGYSWAESSYEQYF
17,TRBV18,TRBJ1-3,NA,NA,TGTGCCAGCTCACCGAAGGTACAGGTCAACTCTGGAAACACCATATATTTT,CASSPKVQVNSGNTIYF
13,TRBV14,TRBJ2-2,NA,few,TGTGCCAGCAGCCTAACCAGGCCCGGGGAGCTGTTTTTT,CASSLTRPGELFF
16,TRBV4-3,TRBJ2-1,TRBD2,NA,TGCGCCAGCAGCCAAGGGCTAGCGGGGCTTGGCAATGAGCAGTTCTTC,CASSQGLAGLGNEQFF
18,TRBV4-2,TRBJ2-1,NA,few,TGTGCCAGCAGCCAAGATGCGCTAGAGGCCCCTACCTACAATGAGCAGTTCTTC,CASSQDALEAPTYNEQFF
10,TRBV30,TRBJ2-7,NA,few,TGTGCCTGGAGTGTGGACGAGCAGTACTTC,CAWSVDEQYF
17,TRBV7-9,TRBJ2-7,NA,NA,TGTGCCAGCAGCGAAACCGGACGGACATGGACTCCCTACGAGCAGTACTTC,CASSETGRTWTPYEQYF
14,TRBV6-1,TRBJ1-5,TRBD1,NA,TGTGCCAGCAGTCCACAGGGGGCGAAACAGCCCCAGCATTTT,CASSPQGAKQPQHF
17,TRBV9,TRBJ2-5,NA,few,TGTGCCAGCAGCTCCACCGGGGCCAGACTTCAGGAAGAGACCCAGTACTTC,CASSSTGARLQEETQYF
12,TRBV10-3,TRBJ1-2,NA,NA,TGTGCCATCAGTGAAGGGCACTATGGCTACACCTTC,CAISEGHYGYTF
15,TRBV27,TRBJ1-1,NA,NA,TGTGCCAGCAGTTTAATCCCCGGGGCGAACACTGAAGCTTTCTTT,CASSLIPGANTEAFF
14,TRBV27,TRBJ2-1,NA,NA,TGTGCCAGCAGTTTATCGAGGGGATGGAGCGAGCAGTTCTTC,CASSLSRGWSEQFF
14,TRBV7-2,TRBJ2-1,NA,NA,TGTGCCAGCAGCTTAGGGTACTCCTACAATGAGCAGTTCTTC,CASSLGYSYNEQFF
19,TRBV4-1,TRBJ2-3,TRBD1,NA,TGCGCCAGCAGCCAAGACTTCCCCCGGACAGGGAGAATCACAGATACGCAGTATTTT,CASSQDFPRTGRITDTQYF
16,TRBV5-1,TRBJ2-1,TRBD2,NA,TGCGCCAGCTGCCTAGAAGGGGCGGGGGGATACAATGAGCAGTTCTTC,CASCLEGAGGYNEQFF
16,TRBV19,TRBJ2-1,NA,NA,TGTGCCAGTAGTCCGTATGGTAGCGGACCCTACAATGAGCAGTTCTTC,CASSPYGSGPYNEQFF
13,TRBV29-1,TRBJ2-7,TRBD1,many,TGCAGCGTTGGGGACAGGGGGAGGAACGAGCAGTACTTC,CSVGDRGRNEQYF
14,TRBV9,TRBJ2-1,NA,NA,TGTGCCAGCAGCCGAAATCCCTCCTACAATGAGCAGTTCTTC,CASSRNPSYNEQFF
16,TRBV12-3/TRBV12-4,TRBJ1-5,NA,few,TGTGCCAGCAGTTTAGAAACAGCTCGTAGCAATCAGCCCCAGCATTTT,CASSLETARSNQPQHF
15,TRBV3-1,TRBJ2-7,NA,few,TGTGCCAGCAGCCCAAGGGGGGTCTTGTCCTACGAGCAGTACTTC,CASSPRGVLSYEQYF
18,TRBV7-6,TRBJ2-5,TRBD2,NA,TGTGCCAGCAGCTCCCCGGGCGGGAGGCAAGTAGCCCAAGAGACCCAGTACTTC,CASSSPGGRQVAQETQYF